The clone carrying this T cell receptor beta chain occurred a few times. Its antigen is undetermined. This record comes from a study of blood T cells in healthy people across ages. Turning to the study itself: Through template switching, about one barcoded beta molecule was captured per two T cells, as measured in model experiments.

The germline CDR1 and CDR2 sequences are SGHTA and FQGTGA. CDR3 length: 18 residues. The authors ran a second PCR of 7 to 11 cycles using a sample-barcoded 5' primer and a J-beta primer mix. TCRdb re-called the 5' RACE reads with MiXCR, one entry per CDR3 protein. In the table there are about 800,000 distinct CDR3 sequences, roughly 25% of which are singletons. General observations from the study: With unsorted PBMCs, a conclusive comparison of naive versus antigen-experienced cells was not possible. It was the long-lived donors that had more naive CD4+ cells and higher diversity than aged donors. Older individuals had lower TCR beta diversity per million T cells (the decline was roughly linear).

These data also featured in a second study, about T cells of mothers and their children.

This chain uses TRBV7-3 with TRBJ2-5, with 16 bases lining up with TRBD2. The last part of the DNA fits TRBJ2-1 better; the J call may be wrong. The sample consisted of blood. The TCR sequence derives from a boy between 5 and 17 years old in good health. The CDR3 sequence: CASSAPGLAGGKDNEQFF. The CDR3 DNA is TGTGCCAGCAGCGCACCGGGACTAGCGGGGGGGAAAGACAATGAGCAGTTCTTC.